This paragraph covers one T cell receptor (beta chain) sequence. What it binds is not known. Sequenced by immunoSEQ multiplex PCR; TCRdb stores in-frame clones only, minus some. The sample includes more than 20,000 clones, around 92% of them seen just once. Sampled 1 year posttransplant, controls received myeloablative marrow transplants, methotrexate and a calcineurin inhibitor. Germline V CDR1 and CDR2: PRHDT, FYEKMQ (reference sequence). The CDR3 is 14 residues long. The trim removed 5 bases at V and 4 bases at J, leaving 5 bases unmatched. The data belong to a study of T cells after posttransplantation cyclophosphamide. Overall study results and limits: TRB clonality was highly associated with recipient CMV seropositivity and reactivation. Later blood repertoires were often dominated by clones from the donor CD8+ memory compartment. Skin or GI-infiltrating T cells shared few TRB sequences with blood.

The chain recombines TRBV13 with TRBJ2-3; 8 nucleotides agree with TRBD2. Here the sequenced sample was PBMCs, taken after an allogeneic stem cell transplant with a calcineurin inhibitor and methotrexate. The sequence was obtained from a female patient in her forties or fifties who received an allogeneic stem cell transplant from an unrelated donor, was CMV-positive, and had chronic GVHD only. Some T cells here may be from the graft donor. Written as DNA, the CDR3 is TGTGCCAGCAGCCCAGGACTAGCCCCAGATACGCAGTATTTT. Residues: CASSPGLAPDTQYF.